This T cell receptor beta chain was sequenced in a study of regulatory T cells in long-lasting Graves disease. Findings and limits, study-wide: TCR diversity was lower in persistent Graves' patients (versus newly diagnosed ones). Among samples with persistent disease, TRBV28, TRBJ1-2 and TRBJ2-5 were favored. Rather than thyroid tissue, only peripheral blood underwent study.

This clonotype has just a few counts. Its antigen is unknown. The CDR3 extends over 12 amino acids. V was shortened by 6 bases and J by 3 bases, with 11 bases between the two germline ends. The germline V gene has CDR1 DFQATT and CDR2 SNEGSKA (reference sequence). Regarding time point: newly diagnosed GD, antithyroid drugs for less than 3 months. From PBMCs, RNA was extracted and then used to make the TCR library. To make TCR beta libraries, researchers used iRepertoire HTBI primers and Arm-PCR of CDR3 regions. TCRdb re-called the multiplex PCR reads with MiXCR, one entry per CDR3 protein. The sample yields about 530,000 distinct CDR3 sequences, about 16% seen once. These data were also filed under a second study, of T cells in Graves' hyperthyroidism and ophthalmopathy. That work states: Researchers defined stable Graves' hyperthyroidism as no ophthalmopathy progression within 18 months.

This specimen was peripheral blood mononuclear cells (PBMCs), taken at new diagnosis, from a patient treated with antithyroid drugs. This sequence joins TRBV20-1 and TRBJ2-5; D perhaps matches TRBD2 (6 bases). This sequence originates from a middle-aged woman with Graves disease. The CDR3 bases are TGCAGTGCCTCGGGACTGAAAGAGACCCAGTACTTC. Protein sequence: CSASGLKETQYF.